Presented here are 11 T cell receptor beta chains from one specimen sequenced in a study of control samples from healthy donors and cancer patients. Method: immunoSEQ multiplex PCR; TCRdb's copy keeps in-frame clones and lacks some. This sample yields tens of thousands of clones, of which 75% to 95% are seen a single time; approximately 15% belongs to the top ten. Sequencing input: blood. The receptors stem from a man aged 45-65 years in good health.

This clone was observed a single time. The chain uses TRBV21-1 and TRBJ1-5; the D call in the table, TRBD1, was not verified against the DNA. TRBV21-1 corresponds to a pseudogene. The CDR3 is 18 residues long. The CDR3 DNA reads TGTGCCAGCAGCAAGCGCGACCGCCAGGTACTCAGTAGTCAGCCCCAGCATTTT. It codes for CASSKRDRQVLSSQPQHF.

V usage is TRBV3-1 (or the pseudogene TRBV3-2) and J usage is TRBJ1-6; D call uncertain. Germline values: CDR1 LGHDT, CDR2 YNNKEL (reference sequence). V was cut by 1 base and J by 10 bases, with 5 bases left in between. This CDR3 has 12 residues. CDR3 coding DNA: TGTGCCAGCAGCCAAGGTGTGTCACCCCTCCACTTT. It translates to CASSQGVSPLHF.

V gene TRBV5-1 combines with J gene TRBJ2-2; a possible D gene is TRBD1 (6 bases). Germline V gene sequence: CDR1 SGHRS, CDR2 YFSETQ. V lost 4 bases and J 4 bases, leaving 20 bases between the germline ends. The CDR3 is 17 residues long. CDR3 amino acids: CASSPRAQGPSTGELFF. CDR3 nucleotides: TGCGCCAGCAGCCCCCGAGCCCAGGGGCCAAGCACCGGGGAGCTGTTTTTT. Full variable domain (outside the CDR3, taken from reference TRBV5-1 and TRBJ2-2): KAGVTQTPRYLIKTRGQQVTLSCSPISGHRSVSWYQQTPGQGLQFLFEYFSETQRNKGNFPGRFSGRQFSNSRSEMNVSTLELGDSALYLCASSPRAQGPSTGELFFGEGSRLTVL.

In this sample, this clone turned up once. No DNA is shown, since the ends of the CDR3 on it are uncertain; the CDR3 is the one TCRdb lists. This chain joins TRBV24-1 and TRBJ1-5. Germline CDR1 and CDR2: KGHDR and SFDVKD. Both ends counted, the CDR3 spans 16 residues. The CDR3 sequence: CASDFCATSWYQPQHF.

The CDR3: CASSLDRGRGSPLHF. The CDR3 DNA follows: TGCGCCAGCAGCTTAGACAGGGGGCGAGGCTCACCCCTCCACTTT. The chain is built from TRBV5-1 and TRBJ1-6, with TRBD1 matching 10 bases. The ends lost 2 bases at V and 10 bases at J; junction bases unmatched: 6. This CDR3 has 15 amino acids. CDR1 is SGHRS, CDR2 YFSETQ, per germline.

This chain joins TRBV25-1 and TRBJ1-5, with D hard to call. Germline-derived CDR1 and CDR2 are MGHDK and SYGVNS. This CDR3 has 13 amino acids. V dropped 5 bases and J dropped 2 bases, with 7 bases sitting between them. The CDR3 reads CASSFGGNQPQHF. In nucleotides, the CDR3 is TGTGCCAGCAGTTTTGGCGGCAATCAGCCCCAGCATTTT. Full variable domain (missing parts from reference TRBV25-1 and TRBJ1-5): EADIYQTPRYLVIGTGKKITLECSQTMGHDKMYWYQQDPGMELHLIHYSYGVNSTEKGDLSSESTVSRIRTEHFPLTLESARPSHTSQYLCASSFGGNQPQHFGDGTRLSIL.

This chain uses TRBV4-2 with TRBJ2-7, with 8 bases matching TRBD1. The germline V gene encodes CDR1 LGHNA and CDR2 YNFKEQ. Losses at the gene ends were 3 bases for V and 3 bases for J; bases not matched to a gene: 4. The CDR3 is made up of 14 amino acids. CDR3: CASSQTGENYEQYF. In DNA form, the CDR3 reads TGTGCCAGCAGCCAGACAGGGGAAAACTACGAGCAGTACTTC.

The chain has TRBV19 and TRBJ1-5; no clear D. V dropped 3 bases and J dropped 3 bases, with 12 bases sitting between them. In germline, CDR1 is LNHDA, CDR2 SQIVND (reference sequence). The length of the CDR3 is 15 residues. CDR3 DNA sequence: TGTGCCAGTAGTATTCGGCGGGCAGTCAATCAGCCCCAGCATTTT. It yields the protein CASSIRRAVNQPQHF.

The chain has TRBV5-1 and TRBJ1-4, with no clear D. The CDR3 is made up of 10 amino acids. Germline CDR1 reads SGHRS; CDR2 reads YFSETQ. Trimming left V 7 bases short and J 6 bases short, with 4 bases between. The CDR3 sequence: CASDDEKLFF. The CDR3 DNA reads TGCGCCAGCGACGATGAAAAACTGTTTTTT.

This rearrangement joins TRBV24-1 to TRBJ2-6; no firm D call. The CDR3 has 13 amino acids. The V end lost 10 bases, the J end lost 2 bases, and 8 bases lay between the germline ends. Germline CDR1 KGHDR, CDR2 SFDVKD. The DNA for the CDR3 is TGTGCCACTGGTCTGACTGGGGCCAACGTCCTGACTTTC. Its protein is CATGLTGANVLTF.

This chain links TRBV14 with TRBJ1-2; no clear D gene. Germline V lookup: CDR1 SGHDN, CDR2 FVKESK. This CDR3 is built from 12 residues. V was shortened by 2 bases and J by 11 bases, with 12 bases between the two germline ends. CDR3 DNA sequence: TGTGCCAGCAGCCAACACGATATATTGTACACCTTC. Encoded protein: CASSQHDILYTF.